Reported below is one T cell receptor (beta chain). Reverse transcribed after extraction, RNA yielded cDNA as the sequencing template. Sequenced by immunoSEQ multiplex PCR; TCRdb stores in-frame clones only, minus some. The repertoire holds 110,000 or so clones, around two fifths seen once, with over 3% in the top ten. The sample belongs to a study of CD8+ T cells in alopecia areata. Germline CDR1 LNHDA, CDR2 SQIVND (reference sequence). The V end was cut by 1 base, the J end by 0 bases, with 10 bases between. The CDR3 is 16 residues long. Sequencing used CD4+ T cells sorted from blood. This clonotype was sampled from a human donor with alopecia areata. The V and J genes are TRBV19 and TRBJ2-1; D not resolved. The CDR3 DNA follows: TGTGCCAGTAGTATAGTCCACCGAAGCTCCTACAATGAGCAGTTCTTC. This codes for CASSIVHRSSYNEQFF.